The 29 T cell receptor beta chains presented below share a single source sample, sequenced in a study of T cell repertoires in cytomegalovirus infection. TCRdb passed the reads through MiXCR, listing each CDR3 protein once. The table shows approximately 990,000 distinct CDR3 sequences, with around 30% occurring only once. The antigens these receptors bind are not known. The sequences come from cultured CD8+ T cells from PBMCs, collected from culture after CMV antigen stimulation. These receptor sequences come from a human donor in good health (CMV status not recorded). Some clones in this sample may be carry-over from other donors' samples.

This clonotype was recorded once. This rearrangement joins TRBV5-1 to TRBJ2-5, with D perhaps TRBD1 (5 bases). Between the trimmed V and J ends, which lost 0 bases and 5 bases, there was a span of 11 bases. The CDR3 has 14 residues. Germline V gene sequence: CDR1 SGHRS, CDR2 YFSETQ. CDR3 in amino acids: CASSLATALETQYF. The CDR3 bases are TGCGCCAGCAGCTTGGCGACAGCCCTGGAGACCCAGTACTTC.

This clonotype came up once. One end of the junction is discordant with germline, which a read error may explain. The chain recombines TRBV27 with TRBJ2-1; possibly TRBD2 for D (5 bases). Per the germline V gene, CDR1 is MNHEY and CDR2 is SMNVEV (reference sequence). The CDR3 has 14 amino acids. The CDR3 DNA reads TGTGCCAACAGTTTGGGGAGCACCTACAATGAGCAGTTCTTC. As protein: CANSLGSTYNEQFF.

This chain uses TRBV9 with TRBJ1-1; the D is unclear. Trimming took 0 bases from V and 4 from J, leaving 13 bases between them. The CDR3 sequence is 15 residues long. Germline V gene data show CDR1 as SGDLS and CDR2 as YYNGEE. CDR3 residues: CASSVEANWGTEAFF. CDR3 sequence (DNA): TGTGCCAGCAGCGTAGAAGCTAACTGGGGCACTGAAGCTTTCTTT.

The chain uses TRBV12-3 or TRBV12-4 and TRBJ1-5; no clear D gene. The CDR3 is 16 residues long. Trimming cost V 2 bases and J 0 bases, with 11 bases left between them. The CDR3 coding sequence is TGTGCCAGCAGTTTACCTCTGTTATCTAGCAATCAGCCCCAGCATTTT. Translated, it gives CASSLPLLSSNQPQHF.

V usage is TRBV5-1 and J usage is TRBJ2-7; TRBD1 matches at 12 bases. The V gene end was trimmed by 4 bases and the J gene end by 6 bases; junction bases not matched to a gene: 11. The CDR3 consists of 16 residues. Germline V gene sequence: CDR1 SGHRS, CDR2 YFSETQ. Written as DNA, the CDR3 is TGCGCCAGCAGCCCGGACTCCGGGACAGGGGGCGGCGAGCAGTACTTC. Its translation is CASSPDSGTGGGEQYF.

This clonotype has a count of ten or more. The chain has TRBV7-6 and TRBJ2-5; TRBD1 or TRBD2 may be the D gene (5 bases each). The CDR3 covers 15 residues. V was trimmed by 2 bases and J by 4 bases, leaving 14 bases between them. Germline values: CDR1 SGHVS, CDR2 FNYEAQ. The CDR3 protein is CASSLLGVHRETQYF. The CDR3 coding sequence is TGTGCCAGCAGCTTATTGGGGGTTCATCGAGAGACCCAGTACTTC. Supplemented by reference TRBV7-6 and TRBJ2-5, the full variable domain reads GAGVSQSPRYKVTKRGQDVALRCDPISGHVSLYWYRQALGQGPEFLTYFNYEAQQDKSGLPNDRFSAERPEGSISTLTIQRTEQRDSAMYRCASSLLGVHRETQYFGPGTRLLVL.

Points on this clonotype: A much larger clonotype is one base distant, so this may be a read error. Here the CDR3 DNA reads TGTGCTAGCAGCCTCCGGGTCGAGGAGACCCAGTACTTC. Translation gives CASSLRVEETQYF. J is TRBJ2-5 and V is TRBV7-6; no reliable D call. This CDR3 is 13 amino acids long. Germline CDR1 and CDR2: SGHVS and FNYEAQ.

The V gene is TRBV5-6, the J gene TRBJ2-1; tentative D call: TRBD2 (6 bases). Germline CDR1 SGHDT, CDR2 YYEEEE. Trimming stripped 2 bases from V and 1 base from J, with 10 bases between. This CDR3 has 15 residues. CDR3 protein: CASSFSLASYNEQFF. In nucleotides, the CDR3 is TGTGCCAGCAGCTTTAGTCTAGCGTCCTACAATGAGCAGTTCTTC.

This chain joins TRBV27 and TRBJ1-6; D not resolved. This CDR3 has 10 amino acids. The germline V gene encodes CDR1 MNHEY and CDR2 SMNVEV (reference sequence). With 5 bases removed from V and 13 bases from J, the gap between germline ends came to 6 bases. CDR3 residues: CASSPPPLHF. The CDR3 DNA is TGTGCCAGCAGTCCCCCCCCCCTCCACTTT.

The chain employs TRBV7-6 and TRBJ2-7, with 8 bases fitting TRBD1. The CDR3 contains 17 residues. J was trimmed by 3 bases and V by 5 bases; bases with no gene match: 15. The germline gives CDR1 SGHVS, CDR2 FNYEAQ. CDR3: CASSEGTGTRGLYEQYF. CDR3 coding DNA: TGTGCCAGCAGCGAAGGGACAGGAACGCGAGGCCTCTACGAGCAGTACTTC. Full variable domain (missing parts from reference TRBV7-6 and TRBJ2-7): GAGVSQSPRYKVTKRGQDVALRCDPISGHVSLYWYRQALGQGPEFLTYFNYEAQQDKSGLPNDRFSAERPEGSISTLTIQRTEQRDSAMYRCASSEGTGTRGLYEQYFGPGTRLTVT.

This clonotype was detected many times. The CDR3 DNA sequence: TGTGCCAGCAGCCGGGGACTCTTCTCCTACAATGAGCAGTTCTTC. Translating it yields CASSRGLFSYNEQFF. The chain employs TRBV7-2 and TRBJ2-1; possible D gene TRBD2, 6 bases. The CDR3 sequence is 15 residues long. Per germline, CDR1 SGHTA and CDR2 FQGNSA. The V end lost 5 bases, the J end lost 0 bases, and 11 bases lay between the germline ends. The full variable domain, with the rest looked up from reference TRBV7-2 and TRBJ2-1, is GAGVSQSPSNKVTEKGKDVELRCDPISGHTALYWYRQSLGQGLEFLIYFQGNSAPDKSGLPSDRFSAERTGGSVSTLTIQRTQQEDSAVYLCASSRGLFSYNEQFFGPGTRLTVL.

This clonotype has ten or more counts. The rearrangement uses TRBV7-6 and TRBJ2-3; D is perhaps TRBD2 (6 bases). V gave up 2 bases and J gave up 4 bases, with 13 bases separating them. Germline values: CDR1 SGHVS, CDR2 FNYEAQ. The CDR3 spans 15 residues. The DNA for the CDR3 is TGTGCCAGCAGCTTAAGGGCGGGGCCCGCAGATACGCAGTATTTT. Translating gives CASSLRAGPADTQYF.

This chain connects TRBV27 to TRBJ1-5; 7 bases line up with TRBD1. V lost 3 bases, J lost 6 bases, and 5 bases stayed unmatched. The CDR3 loop spans 14 amino acids. Germline lookup yields CDR1 MNHEY and CDR2 SMNVEV (reference sequence). CDR3 residues: CASSLKAGGQPQHF. Here the CDR3 DNA reads TGTGCCAGCAGTTTGAAGGCAGGGGGTCAGCCCCAGCATTTT.

The CDR3 loop reads CASSLGQGYGEAFF. In DNA, the CDR3 is TGTGCCAGCAGTTTGGGACAGGGGTACGGTGAAGCTTTCTTT. The V and J genes are TRBV27 and TRBJ1-1; 10 nucleotides match TRBD1. The CDR3 covers 14 residues. Germline CDR1 reads MNHEY; CDR2 reads SMNVEV (reference sequence). V dropped 3 bases and J dropped 7; count of bases not matched to a gene: 5.

The genes are TRBV4-3 and TRBJ2-3, with 9 bases fitting TRBD2. Germline trimming cut 6 bases from V and 3 bases from J; bases unmatched to any gene: 7. This CDR3 has 15 amino acids. CDR1 is LGHNA, CDR2 YSLEER, per germline. The CDR3 nucleotides read TGCGCCAGCAGAGAGACTAGCGGAATGACAGATACGCAGTATTTT. As protein: CASRETSGMTDTQYF.

This sequence joins TRBV7-9 and TRBJ1-1; D uncertain. The CDR3 runs to 15 residues. Trimming left V 5 bases short and J 4 bases short, with 17 bases between. CDR1 and CDR2 from the germline V gene are SEHNR and FQNEAQ (reference sequence). The DNA of the CDR3 is TGTGCCAGCAGCCCGTTCGGGAGGGAGGGCACTGAAGCTTTCTTT. Translated: CASSPFGREGTEAFF.

A few counts support this clonotype. V usage is TRBV27 and J usage is TRBJ1-4; D not resolved. V lost 8 bases to trimming and J lost 0 bases, with 10 bases between them. This CDR3 has 14 amino acids. Germline CDR1 is MNHEY and CDR2 is SMNVEV (reference sequence). This CDR3 reads CASRDIATNEKLFF. CDR3 coding DNA: TGTGCCAGCCGCGACATTGCAACTAATGAAAAACTGTTTTTT.

A few counts support this clonotype. This chain uses TRBV4-2 with TRBJ2-1, with TRBD1 as a possible D gene (5 bases). Trimming removed 0 bases from V and 5 bases from J, with 17 bases in between. This CDR3 has 17 amino acids. Germline CDR1 and CDR2: LGHNA and YNFKEQ. CDR3 sequence (DNA): TGTGCCAGCAGCCAAGATTGGGGCGCAGGGCAAAACAATGAGCAGTTCTTC. It yields the protein CASSQDWGAGQNNEQFF.

J is TRBJ1-1 and V is TRBV7-6; possibly TRBD1 for D (5 bases). The CDR3 has 15 amino acids. Germline values: CDR1 SGHVS, CDR2 FNYEAQ. The ends were cut back, 0 bases at V and 6 bases at J, with 14 bases in the middle. The CDR3 region is CASSLAWGEGAEAFF. CDR3 in DNA: TGTGCCAGCAGCTTAGCGTGGGGGGAAGGCGCTGAAGCTTTCTTT.

The chain recombines TRBV2 with TRBJ2-5; 12 positions agree with TRBD1. Trimming took 6 bases from V and 3 from J; bases not matched to a gene: 5. The CDR3 runs to 15 residues. The germline V gene has CDR1 SNHLY and CDR2 FYNNEI. CDR3 amino acids: CASSPGQGAEETQYF. The CDR3 nucleotides are TGTGCCAGCAGCCCGGGACAGGGGGCTGAAGAGACCCAGTACTTC.

The gene calls are TRBV20-1 and TRBJ2-4; D gene uncertain. Per germline, CDR1 DFQATT and CDR2 SNEGSKA (reference sequence). This CDR3 is 16 amino acids long. With 0 bases removed from V and 0 bases from J, the gap between germline ends came to 12 bases. The CDR3: CSARDLTPLAKNIQYF. CDR3 nucleotide sequence: TGCAGTGCTAGAGATCTGACGCCCTTAGCCAAAAACATTCAGTACTTC.

Only a few counts were recorded for this clonotype. The J gene is TRBJ1-1, the V gene TRBV7-9; D gene unclear. Trimming left V 5 bases short and J 4 bases short, with 14 bases between. This CDR3 is built from 14 residues. CDR1 and CDR2 (germline): SEHNR, FQNEAQ (reference sequence). The CDR3 reads CASSPAPEGTEAFF. CDR3 sequence (DNA): TGTGCCAGCAGCCCGGCCCCGGAGGGCACTGAAGCTTTCTTT.

CDR3 nucleotide sequence: TGTGCCAGCAGTGCGACAGGGGGCCGCGAGCAGTACTTC. Encoded protein: CASSATGGREQYF. The chain joins TRBV2 to TRBJ2-7, with TRBD1 identical over 10 bases. In germline, CDR1 is SNHLY, CDR2 FYNNEI. Trimming removed 4 bases from V and 6 bases from J; junction bases left unmatched: 3. The CDR3 has 13 residues.

This sequence joins TRBV7-9 and TRBJ2-5; unclear D gene. Trimming removed 1 base from V and 1 base from J, with 10 bases in between. This CDR3 has 15 amino acids. Germline values: CDR1 SEHNR, CDR2 FQNEAQ (reference sequence). The CDR3 nucleotides read TGTGCCAGCAGCTTAGTGGGCGGAACCCAAGAGACCCAGTACTTC. It translates to CASSLVGGTQETQYF.

The chain carries TRBV12-3 or TRBV12-4 and TRBJ2-5, with 12 bases lining up with TRBD2. The CDR3 contains 16 residues. V lost 0 bases, J lost 5 bases, and 4 bases stayed unmatched. The CDR3: CASSLAPLAGGETQYF. The CDR3 DNA follows: TGTGCCAGCAGTTTAGCACCGCTAGCGGGGGGGGAGACCCAGTACTTC.

This sequence joins TRBV4-1 and TRBJ1-1, with D unresolved. The V gene lost 1 base and the J gene lost 4 bases, with 7 bases spanning the gap. The CDR3 is 13 amino acids. CDR1 and CDR2 from the germline V gene are MGHRA and YSYEKL. DNA of the CDR3: TGCGCCAGCAGCCAAGTCCCGGGCACTGAAGCTTTCTTT. This gives the protein CASSQVPGTEAFF.

The sample holds many counts of this clonotype. The chain carries TRBV7-8 and TRBJ1-5; 10 nucleotides align to TRBD1. The germline V gene has CDR1 SGHVS and CDR2 FQNEAQ. This CDR3 has 16 residues. With V trimmed by 4 bases and J by 11 bases, 14 bases remained unmatched. The DNA of the CDR3 is TGTGCCAGCAGCTCAATAGGACAGGGGGGCTGGGAATCCCAGCATTTT. Its protein is CASSSIGQGGWESQHF. Filled out from reference TRBV7-8 and TRBJ1-5, the complete variable domain reads GAGVSQSPRYKVAKRGQDVALRCDPISGHVSLFWYQQALGQGPEFLTYFQNEAQLDKSGLPSDRFFAERPEGSVSTLKIQRTQQEDSAVYLCASSSIGQGGWESQHFGDGTRLSIL.

For this clonotype: This sequence may be a read error, since a much larger clone differs from it by one base. The V call is TRBV7-2, the J call TRBJ2-5; possible D gene TRBD2, 5 bases. CDR3 size: 14 residues. Between the trimmed V and J ends, which lost 1 base and 4 bases, there was a span of 10 bases. The germline gives CDR1 SGHTA, CDR2 FQGNSA. CDR3 sequence reads: CASSLGGWSETQYF. The CDR3 bases are TGTGCCAGCAGCTTAGGAGGGTGGTCAGAGACCCAGTACTTC.

This clonotype was counted a few times. The chain has TRBV7-6 and TRBJ2-7; D uncertain. Trimming removed 1 base from V and 0 bases from J, with 10 bases in between. Germline V gene lookup returns CDR1 SGHVS and CDR2 FNYEAQ. This CDR3 spans 15 amino acids. The CDR3 sequence is CASSLEGFSSYEQYV. CDR3 coding DNA: TGTGCCAGCAGCTTAGAAGGCTTTAGCTCCTACGAGCAGTACGTC.